One sample yielded the 3 T cell receptor beta chains listed below, sequenced in a study of blood T cell repertoires in COVID-19. Only in-frame clones appear in the TCRdb table, and some are missing; sequencing was by immunoSEQ multiplex PCR. Of approximately 360,000 clones listed, 70% to 90% were seen once; the top ten hold 0.95% to 1%. Sequenced input: PBMCs or T cells enriched from blood (not recorded which). The source of these receptors is a woman aged 30 to 39 with acute COVID-19.

CDR3 bases: TGTGCCAGCAGCCCACGAGGCCGGGAGAGGGAAAAACTGTTTTTT. Its protein product is CASSPRGREREKLFF. The V call is TRBV7-8, the J call TRBJ1-4, with D unresolved. Between the trimmed V and J ends, which lost 5 bases and 8 bases, there was a span of 18 bases. The germline V gene has CDR1 SGHVS and CDR2 FQNEAQ. The CDR3 is made up of 15 amino acids.

The chain uses TRBV25-1 and TRBJ2-1, with TRBD2 identical over 9 bases. V gave up 3 bases and J gave up 9 bases; unmatched junction bases: 6. The CDR3 runs 14 residues. Germline V gene data show CDR1 as MGHDK and CDR2 as SYGVNS. The DNA for the CDR3 is TGTGCCAGCAGTGAGCGAGCGGGGGGTTTTGAGCAGTTCTTC. This sequence encodes CASSERAGGFEQFF.

This CDR3 reads CASSFKDRGGYGYTF. CDR3 DNA: TGTGCCAGCAGTTTTAAGGACAGGGGAGGCTATGGCTACACCTTC. The chain couples TRBV7-2 to TRBJ1-2, with 9 bases aligning to TRBD1. V lost 6 bases, J lost 4 bases, and 9 bases stayed unmatched. From germline, CDR1 is SGHTA and CDR2 FQGNSA. The CDR3 totals 15 residues.